This entry lists 32 T cell receptor beta chains sequenced from one sample in a study of OX40 agonist ivuxolimab in advanced cancers. Libraries were prepared by immunoSEQ multiplex PCR; TCRdb keeps only in-frame clonotypes and omits some of them. The sample yields about 38,000 clones, around four fifths seen once. The specimen comprised CD4+ or CD8+ T cells sorted from blood, sampled in a trial of the OX40 agonist ivuxolimab. These receptors were obtained from an adult with an advanced solid tumor such as melanoma, head and neck, liver or kidney cancer.

The chain combines TRBV7-2 with TRBJ2-7, with a tentative D call TRBD2 (5 bases). Germline V gene data show CDR1 as SGHTA and CDR2 as FQGNSA. This CDR3 is 13 amino acids long. The V gene lost 1 base and the J gene lost 2 bases, with 6 bases spanning the gap. CDR3 DNA sequence: TGTGCCAGCAGCTTAGGCGGGCCCTACGAGCAGTACTTC. Amino acids: CASSLGGPYEQYF.

The chain is built from TRBV7-3 and TRBJ2-7; 7 positions match TRBD1. This CDR3 contains 15 residues. Unmatched junction bases numbered 9, after V lost 5 bases and J lost 2 bases. Germline loops: CDR1 SGHTA, CDR2 FQGTGA. This CDR3 is CASSPWGQRTYEQYF. CDR3 nucleotide sequence: TGTGCCAGCAGCCCATGGGGACAGCGCACCTACGAGCAGTACTTC.

This clone was picked up one time. The J gene is TRBJ2-6, the V gene TRBV7-7; D gene ambiguous. Trimming cost V 5 bases and J 5 bases, with 22 bases left between them. The CDR3 is 18 residues long. CDR1 and CDR2 from the germline V gene are SSHAT and FNYEAQ (reference sequence). In nucleotides, the CDR3 is TGTGCCAGCAGCCTAGGGATTAAGCCACAAAGTCGGGCCAACGTCCTGACTTTC. It specifies CASSLGIKPQSRANVLTF.

J is TRBJ2-7 and V is TRBV5-1; the match to TRBD2 covers 9 bases. V lost 5 bases to trimming and J lost 5 bases; unmatched junction nucleotides: 5. The CDR3 covers 13 residues. The germline V gene has CDR1 SGHRS and CDR2 YFSETQ. CDR3: CASSDGTSNEQYF. The CDR3, as DNA: TGCGCCAGCAGTGACGGGACTAGCAACGAGCAGTACTTC.

This sequence joins TRBV5-4 and TRBJ1-2; D ambiguous. The germline V gene encodes CDR1 SGHNT and CDR2 YYREEE (reference sequence). The CDR3 has 13 amino acids. Trimming pared 1 base from V and 7 bases from J, leaving 11 bases between. This CDR3 is CASSLTEVGGYTF. The CDR3 nucleotides read TGTGCCAGCAGCTTGACAGAAGTAGGTGGCTACACCTTC.

Note on this clone: An end of the junction does not agree with germline; a read error may underlie this. The genes are TRBV7-9 and TRBJ2-2, with a possible D match to TRBD1 (6 bases). The CDR3 loop spans 11 amino acids. CDR1 and CDR2 from the germline V gene are SEHNR and FQNEAQ (reference sequence). CDR3 in DNA: TGCACGTGGGGGCGCACCGGGGAGCTGTTTTTT. Residues: CTWGRTGELFF. The variable domain in full, completed from reference TRBV7-9 and TRBJ2-2, reads DTGVSQNPRHKITKRGQNVTFRCDPISEHNRLYWYRQTLGQGPEFLTYFQNEAQLEKSRLLSDRFSAERPKGSFSTLEIQRTEQGDSAMYLCTWGRTGELFFGEGSRLTVL.

The chain's CDR3 is CASSSLGEERNTIYF. The CDR3 DNA reads as TGCGCCAGCAGCTCATTAGGGGAAGAGAGAAACACCATATATTTT. The chain joins TRBV5-1 to TRBJ1-3; D perhaps matches TRBD1 (5 bases). CDR3 length: 15 amino acids. Trimming removed 3 bases from V and 5 bases from J, with 15 bases in between. Germline V gene lookup returns CDR1 SGHRS and CDR2 YFSETQ.

V gene TRBV9 combines with J gene TRBJ2-1; D remains unclear. The ends were cut back, 3 bases at V and 4 bases at J, with 8 bases in the middle. Germline V gene lookup returns CDR1 SGDLS and CDR2 YYNGEE. The CDR3 extends over 13 amino acids. The CDR3 nucleotides are TGTGCCAGCAGCGGGAGTCCATACAATGAGCAGTTCTTC. This gives the protein CASSGSPYNEQFF.

The V and J genes are TRBV6-4 and TRBJ2-3; 7 bases line up with TRBD1. The CDR3 is made up of 13 amino acids. V lost 2 bases and J lost 4; bases outside the gene matches: 0. The germline V gene has CDR1 MRHNA and CDR2 SNTAGT. CDR3 in amino acids: CASSDQGADTQYF. Written as DNA, the CDR3 is TGTGCCAGCAGTGACCAGGGGGCAGATACGCAGTATTTT.

V is TRBV10-3 and J is TRBJ1-3; D remains unclear. Trimming removed 6 bases from V and 4 bases from J, with 10 bases in between. CDR1 is ENHRY, CDR2 SYGVKD, per germline. The CDR3 is 13 residues long. The CDR3 reads CAISQTMGNTIYF. CDR3 DNA sequence: TGTGCCATCAGCCAGACAATGGGAAACACCATATATTTT.

The CDR3 DNA reads TGTGCCGGTAGCCGGGCTACCACCGGGGAGCTGTTTTTT. It specifies CAGSRATTGELFF. The chain has TRBV6-1 and TRBJ2-2, with D hard to call. The CDR3 contains 13 residues. Germline V gives CDR1 MNHNS, CDR2 SASEGT. Between the trimmed V and J ends, which lost 11 bases and 4 bases, there was a span of 14 bases.

This sequence joins TRBV19 and TRBJ1-1; D is possibly TRBD1 (6 bases). This CDR3 has 16 residues. V was trimmed by 1 base and J by 0 bases, leaving 12 bases between them. Germline CDR1 is LNHDA and CDR2 is SQIVND (reference sequence). The CDR3 DNA follows: TGTGCCAGTAGTATAGGCCGGGGGCGGATGAACACTGAAGCTTTCTTT. Residues: CASSIGRGRMNTEAFF.

The V gene is TRBV2, the J gene TRBJ2-1; a weak D match, TRBD2 (5 bases). CDR1 is SNHLY, CDR2 FYNNEI, per germline. The CDR3 totals 15 residues. V gave up 6 bases and J gave up 0 bases, with 12 bases separating them. DNA for the CDR3: TGTGCCAGCAGCGACTTAGGGAGCTCCTACAATGAGCAGTTCTTC. It translates to CASSDLGSSYNEQFF.

V usage is TRBV19 and J usage is TRBJ2-3, with 7 bases matching TRBD2. This CDR3 comprises 15 residues. CDR1 is LNHDA and CDR2 is SQIVND in the germline V gene (reference sequence). V gave up 7 bases and J gave up 3 bases; unmatched junction bases: 10. CDR3: CASTPLGEGTDTQYF. The CDR3 DNA reads as TGTGCCAGTACCCCGCTAGGGGAGGGAACAGATACGCAGTATTTT.

V is TRBV27 and J is TRBJ1-5; no reliable D call. CDR3 length equals 12 residues. With 8 bases removed from V and 9 bases from J, the gap between germline ends came to 14 bases. Germline loops: CDR1 MNHEY, CDR2 SMNVEV (reference sequence). The CDR3 nucleotides are TGTGCCAGCGGGCAGGCGGGAGGGCCCCAGCATTTT. Translated, it gives CASGQAGGPQHF.

V and J are TRBV10-3 and TRBJ2-5, with D possibly TRBD1 on 6 matching bases. CDR1 ENHRY and CDR2 SYGVKD come from the germline V gene. The V gene lost 10 bases and the J gene lost 4 bases, with 16 bases spanning the gap. The CDR3 has 13 amino acids. The CDR3 sequence is CATRVQGPETQYF. DNA for the CDR3: TGTGCCACCCGCGTCCAGGGGCCAGAGACCCAGTACTTC.

This clone has more than one count but fewer than ten. The J gene is TRBJ1-6, the V gene TRBV5-1, with D tentatively TRBD1 (5 bases). Germline CDR1 and CDR2: SGHRS and YFSETQ. The V gene lost 0 bases and the J gene lost 6 bases, with 10 bases spanning the gap. The CDR3 has 15 amino acids. The CDR3 loop is CASSLAGGGNSPLHF. The CDR3 DNA is TGCGCCAGCAGCTTGGCTGGGGGTGGTAATTCACCCCTCCACTTT.

The chain has TRBV28 and TRBJ2-3; D not resolved. Trimming took 7 bases from V and 4 from J, leaving 9 bases between them. The CDR3 contains 12 residues. Germline V lookup: CDR1 MDHEN, CDR2 SYDVKM. The CDR3 bases are TGTGCCAGCACAGGAGTTGCAGATACGCAGTATTTT. It codes for CASTGVADTQYF.

This chain connects TRBV7-9 to TRBJ2-7; D is tentatively TRBD1 or TRBD2 (5 bases each). Germline values: CDR1 SEHNR, CDR2 FQNEAQ (reference sequence). This CDR3 region has 12 residues. V shed 8 bases and J shed 4 bases, with 12 bases lying between them. Here the CDR3 reads CASDNGGYEQYF. The CDR3 bases are TGTGCCAGCGACAATGGGGGTTACGAGCAGTACTTC.

V usage is TRBV6-6 and J usage is TRBJ2-7; D perhaps matches TRBD1 (5 bases). V was clipped by 5 bases and J by 0 bases, with 17 bases between them. Germline V gene lookup returns CDR1 MNHNY and CDR2 SVGAGI (reference sequence). The CDR3 length is 16 residues. This CDR3 reads CASSGVGVSSSYEQYF. CDR3 bases: TGTGCCAGCAGTGGAGTAGGGGTTTCGAGCTCCTACGAGCAGTACTTC.

V gene TRBV12-5 combines with J gene TRBJ2-7; 13 bases agree with TRBD2. This CDR3 spans 14 amino acids. Germline V gives CDR1 LGHNT, CDR2 FRNRAP. V lost 3 bases to trimming and J lost 6 bases; unmatched junction nucleotides: 2. CDR3 coding DNA: TGTGCTAGTGGTTTTGGGACTAGCGGGACCGAGCAGTACTTC. Protein: CASGFGTSGTEQYF.

The chain links TRBV2 to TRBJ2-7, with D unclear. Per the germline V gene, CDR1 is SNHLY and CDR2 is FYNNEI. V lost 6 bases, J lost 0 bases, and 18 bases lay in between. This CDR3 comprises 16 residues. The CDR3 sequence is CASRPPSSGVSYEQYF. The CDR3 nucleotides read TGTGCCAGCAGGCCCCCCTCGTCAGGAGTCTCCTACGAGCAGTACTTC.

The genes are TRBV11-2 and TRBJ1-2; D perhaps matches TRBD1 (5 bases). This CDR3 region has 15 residues. The germline gives CDR1 SGHAT, CDR2 FQNNGV. With 3 bases removed from V and 6 bases from J, the gap between germline ends came to 17 bases. CDR3 residues: CASSLDGTAQHGYTF. The CDR3 DNA reads as TGTGCCAGCAGCTTGGACGGGACTGCCCAACATGGCTACACCTTC.

V and J are TRBV4-1 and TRBJ2-7; 9 nucleotides match TRBD2. The CDR3 covers 15 residues. J was trimmed by 3 bases and V by 4 bases; bases with no gene match: 7. Germline V gene sequence: CDR1 MGHRA, CDR2 YSYEKL. CDR3 protein: CASSPNSGGGYEQYF. The CDR3 DNA follows: TGCGCCAGCAGCCCCAATAGCGGGGGAGGCTACGAGCAGTACTTC.

The V and J genes are TRBV5-4 and TRBJ2-5; D is perhaps TRBD2 (6 bases). CDR3 size: 14 residues. Germline loops: CDR1 SGHNT, CDR2 YYREEE (reference sequence). The V end was cut by 4 bases, the J end by 4 bases, with 14 bases between. The CDR3 region has the DNA TGTGCCAGCAGCCTTCGAAGGGAGGCAGAGACCCAGTACTTC. This translates into CASSLRREAETQYF.

This clone was counted a single time. The chain's CDR3 is CASSIGKQGLGGYTF. CDR3 in DNA: TGTGCCAGTAGTATTGGAAAGCAGGGGTTAGGTGGCTACACCTTC. The chain has TRBV19 and TRBJ1-2, with TRBD1 as a possible D gene (6 bases). CDR1 LNHDA and CDR2 SQIVND come from the germline V gene (reference sequence). Trimming left V 3 bases short and J 7 bases short, with 18 bases between. This CDR3 has 15 amino acids.

The J gene is TRBJ1-3, the V gene TRBV19; D may be TRBD1 (5 bases). Trimming removed 1 base from V and 3 bases from J, with 7 bases in between. Germline lookup yields CDR1 LNHDA and CDR2 SQIVND (reference sequence). This CDR3 is 14 amino acids long. The DNA for the CDR3 is TGTGCCAGTAGTATAGGAGGGGATGGAAACACCATATATTTT. Amino acid sequence: CASSIGGDGNTIYF.

The rearrangement uses TRBV19 and TRBJ1-2, with TRBD1 matching 7 bases. The V gene's germline CDR1 is LNHDA and CDR2 SQIVND (reference sequence). The V segment lost 6 bases and the J segment 8 bases; nucleotides outside the gene matches: 9. CDR3 length: 13 amino acids. CDR3 sequence: CASREDRRPGYTF. In DNA, the CDR3 is TGTGCCAGTAGGGAGGACAGGCGCCCCGGCTACACCTTC. Drawing the rest from reference TRBV19 and TRBJ1-2, the complete variable domain is DGGITQSPKYLFRKEGQNVTLSCEQNLNHDAMYWYRQDPGQGLRLIYYSQIVNDFQKGDIAEGYSVSREKKESFPLTVTSAQKNPTAFYLCASREDRRPGYTFGSGTRLTVV.

The rearrangement joins TRBV7-9 to TRBJ2-1; TRBD2 matches 7 bases. The CDR3 has 13 amino acids. Germline V lookup: CDR1 SEHNR, CDR2 FQNEAQ (reference sequence). V lost 1 base and J lost 7; bases outside the gene matches: 1. This CDR3 is CASSLVGGNEQFF. CDR3 nucleotides: TGTGCCAGCAGCTTAGTGGGGGGGAATGAGCAGTTCTTC. The variable domain in full, completed from reference TRBV7-9 and TRBJ2-1, reads DTGVSQNPRHKITKRGQNVTFRCDPISEHNRLYWYRQTLGQGPEFLTYFQNEAQLEKSRLLSDRFSAERPKGSFSTLEIQRTEQGDSAMYLCASSLVGGNEQFFGPGTRLTVL.

This chain's CDR3 is CASSQRGRDSYEQYF. In nucleotides, the CDR3 is TGCGCCAGCAGCCAAAGGGGGCGGGATTCCTACGAGCAGTACTTC. V and J are TRBV4-1 and TRBJ2-7, with a weak D call TRBD1 (7 bases). V was clipped by 2 bases and J by 1 base, with 12 bases between them. The CDR3 spans 15 residues. Per the germline V gene, CDR1 is MGHRA and CDR2 is YSYEKL.

CDR3 coding DNA: TGTGCCAGCAGCTCCGGGACTAGTTACGTCGAGCAGTACTTC. It specifies CASSSGTSYVEQYF. This chain connects TRBV11-2 to TRBJ2-7; 8 nucleotides match TRBD2. J lost 6 bases, V lost 4 bases, and 8 bases had no gene match. This CDR3 contains 14 residues. Looked up from germline, CDR1 is SGHAT and CDR2 is FQNNGV. Looking up the rest from reference TRBV11-2 and TRBJ2-7 gives the full variable domain: EAGVAQSPRYKIIEKRQSVAFWCNPISGHATLYWYQQILGQGPKLLIQFQNNGVVDDSQLPKDRFSAERLKGVDSTLKIQPAKLEDSAVYLCASSSGTSYVEQYFGPGTRLTVT.

The sample holds a few counts of this clone. The chain combines TRBV9 with TRBJ1-2; no clear D gene. CDR3 size: 15 residues. V lost 4 bases and J lost 0, with 13 bases in between. From germline, CDR1 is SGDLS and CDR2 YYNGEE. The CDR3 spells CASSPVRVPNYGYTF. The CDR3 DNA follows: TGTGCCAGCAGCCCGGTCCGCGTTCCTAACTATGGCTACACCTTC.